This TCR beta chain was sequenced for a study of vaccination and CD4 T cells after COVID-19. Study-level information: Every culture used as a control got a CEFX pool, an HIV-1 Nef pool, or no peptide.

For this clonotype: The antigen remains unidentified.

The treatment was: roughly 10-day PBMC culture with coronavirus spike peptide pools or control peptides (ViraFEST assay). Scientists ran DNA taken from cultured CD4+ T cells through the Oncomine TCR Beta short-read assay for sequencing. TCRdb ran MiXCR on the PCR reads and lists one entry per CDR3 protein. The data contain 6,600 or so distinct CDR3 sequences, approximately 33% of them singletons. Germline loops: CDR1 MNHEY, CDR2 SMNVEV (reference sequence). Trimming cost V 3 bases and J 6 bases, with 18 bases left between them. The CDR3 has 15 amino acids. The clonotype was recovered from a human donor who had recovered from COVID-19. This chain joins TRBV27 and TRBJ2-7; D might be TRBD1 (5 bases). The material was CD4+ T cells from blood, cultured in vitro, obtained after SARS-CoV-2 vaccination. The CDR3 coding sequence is TGTGCCAGCAGTTTGGTGCAGGGTTTTATTAGCGAGCAGTACTTC. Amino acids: CASSLVQGFISEQYF.